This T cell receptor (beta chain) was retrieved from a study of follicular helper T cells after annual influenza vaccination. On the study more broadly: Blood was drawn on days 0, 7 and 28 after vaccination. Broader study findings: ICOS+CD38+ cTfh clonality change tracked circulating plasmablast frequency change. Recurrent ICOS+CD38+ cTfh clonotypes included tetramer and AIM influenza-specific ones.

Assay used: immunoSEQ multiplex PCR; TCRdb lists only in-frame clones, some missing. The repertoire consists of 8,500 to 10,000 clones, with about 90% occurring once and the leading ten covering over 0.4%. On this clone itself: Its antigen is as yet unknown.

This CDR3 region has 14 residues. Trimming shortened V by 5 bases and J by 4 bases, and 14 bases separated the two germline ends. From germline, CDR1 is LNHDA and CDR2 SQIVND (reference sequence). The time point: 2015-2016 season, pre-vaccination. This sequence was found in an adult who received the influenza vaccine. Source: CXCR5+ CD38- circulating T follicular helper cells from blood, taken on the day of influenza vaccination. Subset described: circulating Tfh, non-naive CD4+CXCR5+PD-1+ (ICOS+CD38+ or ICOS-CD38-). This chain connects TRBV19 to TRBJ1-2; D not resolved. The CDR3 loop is CASSPSLLGYGYTF. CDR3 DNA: TGTGCCAGTAGTCCCTCGTTGCTGGGCTATGGCTACACCTTC.